These T cell receptor beta chains were read from a single sample in a study of response to subunit inactivated influenza vaccine. TCRdb redid the calling of the RT-PCR reads with MiXCR, one entry per CDR3 protein. The sample lists about 570,000 distinct CDR3 sequences; approximately 10% were seen once. This sample also belongs to another study, concerning T cells expressing NK-cell markers.

Sequencing used PBMCs from blood, obtained on the day of vaccination. These receptors were taken from a man aged 50-59 years who received an inactivated influenza vaccine. Both conserved end residues are part of each CDR3. Fields, in order: V gene, D gene, J gene, clone size, CDR3 length, CDR3 protein, CDR3 DNA. The D gene is left open where the match is weak. Part of the rows lack a size; the others show once, few, many or a class for expanded clones.

v_gene: TRBV10-3
d_gene: TRBD2
j_gene: TRBJ2-1
abundance: many
len: 16
CDR3aa: CAISGPLAGVENEQFF
CDR3nt: TGTGCCATCAGTGGCCCTTTGGCGGGAGTGGAGAATGAGCAGTTCTTC

v_gene: TRBV12-3/TRBV12-4
d_gene: -
j_gene: TRBJ1-2
abundance: -
len: 15
CDR3aa: CASSLGGGRYYGYTF
CDR3nt: TGTGCCAGCAGTTTAGGAGGGGGGCGCTACTATGGCTACACCTTC

v_gene: TRBV12-3/TRBV12-4
d_gene: -
j_gene: TRBJ1-3
abundance: -
len: 13
CDR3aa: CASSLGPANTIYF
CDR3nt: TGTGCCAGCAGTTTAGGACCGGCGAACACCATATATTTT

v_gene: TRBV20-1
d_gene: -
j_gene: TRBJ2-5
abundance: few
len: 13
CDR3aa: CSAREGLKWTQYF
CDR3nt: TGCAGTGCTAGAGAGGGTCTGAAGTGGACCCAGTACTTC

v_gene: TRBV12-3/TRBV12-4
d_gene: -
j_gene: TRBJ1-6
abundance: few
len: 15
CDR3aa: CASYKTGSYNSPLHF
CDR3nt: TGTGCCAGCTACAAGACGGGCTCCTATAATTCACCCCTCCACTTT

v_gene: TRBV7-3
d_gene: -
j_gene: TRBJ2-2
abundance: -
len: 17
CDR3aa: CASSPSIGVVGTGELFF
CDR3nt: TGTGCCAGCAGCCCATCGATTGGGGTCGTGGGCACCGGGGAGCTGTTTTTT

v_gene: TRBV12-3/TRBV12-4
d_gene: TRBD1
j_gene: TRBJ2-2
abundance: many
len: 16
CDR3aa: CASSLGQGIDTGELFF
CDR3nt: TGTGCCAGCAGTTTGGGACAGGGGATCGACACCGGGGAGCTGTTTTTT

v_gene: TRBV3-1
d_gene: TRBD2
j_gene: TRBJ2-1
abundance: few
len: 15
CDR3aa: CASSRKGLFHNEQFF
CDR3nt: TGTGCCAGCAGCCGAAAGGGACTATTTCACAATGAGCAGTTCTTC

v_gene: TRBV4-2
d_gene: -
j_gene: TRBJ2-5
abundance: -
len: 15
CDR3aa: CASSQEPDGMETQYF
CDR3nt: TGTGCCAGCAGCCAAGAGCCCGATGGTATGGAGACCCAGTACTTC

v_gene: TRBV30
d_gene: -
j_gene: TRBJ2-7
abundance: -
len: 12
CDR3aa: CAWARVGYEQYF
CDR3nt: TGTGCCTGGGCCCGGGTTGGCTACGAGCAGTACTTC

v_gene: TRBV4-3
d_gene: -
j_gene: TRBJ2-2
abundance: -
len: 16
CDR3aa: CASSQVMGGLTGELFF
CDR3nt: TGCGCCAGCAGCCAAGTGATGGGAGGTTTGACCGGGGAGCTGTTTTTT

v_gene: TRBV7-9
d_gene: -
j_gene: TRBJ2-1
abundance: -
len: 15
CDR3aa: CASSPGKGSVDEQFF
CDR3nt: TGTGCCAGCAGCCCCGGGAAGGGTTCGGTAGATGAGCAGTTCTTC

v_gene: TRBV5-1
d_gene: -
j_gene: TRBJ2-1
abundance: many
len: 15
CDR3aa: CASSFGASVGDEQFF
CDR3nt: TGCGCCAGCAGCTTCGGGGCGTCCGTCGGGGATGAGCAGTTCTTC

v_gene: TRBV7-2
d_gene: -
j_gene: TRBJ2-7
abundance: few
len: 14
CDR3aa: CASSRVGELYEQYF
CDR3nt: TGTGCCAGCAGTCGGGTAGGGGAGCTCTACGAGCAGTACTTC

v_gene: TRBV20-1
d_gene: -
j_gene: TRBJ1-2
abundance: many
len: 12
CDR3aa: CSARKDRYGYTF
CDR3nt: TGCAGTGCTAGAAAGGACCGTTATGGCTACACCTTC

v_gene: TRBV4-3
d_gene: -
j_gene: TRBJ2-3
abundance: few
len: 16
CDR3aa: CASSPYGGFSTDTQYF
CDR3nt: TGCGCCAGCAGCCCGTATGGGGGGTTTAGCACAGATACGCAGTATTTT

v_gene: TRBV15
d_gene: -
j_gene: TRBJ2-5
abundance: -
len: 14
CDR3aa: CATSFRGAAETQYF
CDR3nt: TGTGCCACCTCCTTTCGCGGGGCAGCCGAGACCCAGTACTTC

v_gene: TRBV7-8
d_gene: -
j_gene: TRBJ2-4
abundance: few
len: 17
CDR3aa: CASSLAFSGGAKNIQYF
CDR3nt: TGTGCCAGCAGCTTAGCGTTTTCTGGGGGAGCCAAAAACATTCAGTACTTC

v_gene: TRBV6-1
d_gene: -
j_gene: TRBJ1-6
abundance: -
len: 16
CDR3aa: CASSAGFGTYNSPLHF
CDR3nt: TGTGCCAGCAGCGCAGGGTTTGGCACCTATAATTCACCCCTCCACTTT

v_gene: TRBV5-1
d_gene: -
j_gene: TRBJ2-1
abundance: few
len: 15
CDR3aa: CASSPSSVGSNEQFF
CDR3nt: TGCGCCAGCAGCCCCAGCTCGGTGGGGAGCAATGAGCAGTTCTTC

v_gene: TRBV7-9
d_gene: TRBD1
j_gene: TRBJ2-3
abundance: -
len: 15
CDR3aa: CASSLQGQGSDTQYF
CDR3nt: TGTGCCAGCAGCCTCCAGGGACAGGGGTCAGATACGCAGTATTTT

v_gene: TRBV29-1
d_gene: TRBD2
j_gene: TRBJ2-1
abundance: many
len: 15
CDR3aa: CSVGGPGLANNEQFF
CDR3nt: TGCAGCGTTGGGGGGCCGGGACTAGCGAACAATGAGCAGTTCTTC

v_gene: TRBV20-1
d_gene: -
j_gene: TRBJ1-5
abundance: -
len: 15
CDR3aa: CSARDNRLTGQPQHF
CDR3nt: TGCAGTGCTAGAGATAACAGACTCACGGGGCAGCCCCAGCATTTT

v_gene: TRBV7-9
d_gene: -
j_gene: TRBJ2-5
abundance: -
len: 15
CDR3aa: CASSLGAAPGETQYF
CDR3nt: TGTGCCAGCAGCTTAGGTGCAGCCCCTGGGGAGACCCAGTACTTC

v_gene: TRBV18
d_gene: TRBD1
j_gene: TRBJ2-1
abundance: -
len: 15
CDR3aa: CASSPQRLQGNEQFF
CDR3nt: TGTGCCAGCTCACCACAGCGCCTACAGGGGAATGAGCAGTTCTTC

v_gene: TRBV20-1
d_gene: -
j_gene: TRBJ1-5
abundance: -
len: 14
CDR3aa: CSARGVLGDQPQHF
CDR3nt: TGCAGTGCTAGAGGGGTATTAGGGGATCAGCCCCAGCATTTT

v_gene: TRBV7-9
d_gene: -
j_gene: TRBJ1-1
abundance: many
len: 12
CDR3aa: CASSRMNTEAFF
CDR3nt: TGTGCCAGCAGCCGGATGAACACTGAAGCTTTCTTT

v_gene: TRBV6-5
d_gene: -
j_gene: TRBJ2-1
abundance: many
len: 13
CDR3aa: CASSYTRAGEQFF
CDR3nt: TGTGCCAGCAGTTACACCCGGGCGGGAGAGCAGTTCTTC

v_gene: TRBV9
d_gene: -
j_gene: TRBJ2-1
abundance: few
len: 15
CDR3aa: CASSTSSPPTDEQFF
CDR3nt: TGTGCCAGCAGTACGAGTTCGCCACCTACGGATGAGCAGTTCTTC

v_gene: TRBV29-1
d_gene: -
j_gene: TRBJ2-3
abundance: many
len: 15
CDR3aa: CSVEEEGLRTDTQYF
CDR3nt: TGCAGCGTTGAAGAGGAGGGACTTCGCACAGATACGCAGTATTTT

v_gene: TRBV5-6
d_gene: TRBD2
j_gene: TRBJ2-7
abundance: many
len: 15
CDR3aa: CASSLGGSATYEQYF
CDR3nt: TGTGCCAGCAGCTTGGGCGGGAGTGCAACCTACGAGCAGTACTTC

v_gene: TRBV10-3
d_gene: TRBD2
j_gene: TRBJ2-3
abundance: -
len: 15
CDR3aa: CAISSHSGDTDTQYF
CDR3nt: TGTGCCATCAGTTCCCATAGCGGGGACACAGATACGCAGTATTTT

v_gene: TRBV29-1
d_gene: -
j_gene: TRBJ1-1
abundance: -
len: 11
CDR3aa: CSVELYTEAFF
CDR3nt: TGCAGCGTTGAACTATACACTGAAGCTTTCTTT

v_gene: TRBV3-1
d_gene: -
j_gene: TRBJ1-6
abundance: -
len: 13
CDR3aa: CASSPSLISPLHF
CDR3nt: TGTGCCAGCAGCCCCTCCCTAATTTCACCCCTCCACTTT

v_gene: TRBV6-2/TRBV6-3
d_gene: -
j_gene: TRBJ2-2
abundance: -
len: 13
CDR3aa: CASAWSNTGELFF
CDR3nt: TGTGCCAGCGCCTGGTCGAACACCGGGGAGCTGTTTTTT

v_gene: TRBV6-5
d_gene: -
j_gene: TRBJ1-6
abundance: -
len: 15
CDR3aa: CASSYSKGSVSPLHF
CDR3nt: TGTGCCAGCAGTTACAGCAAGGGGTCGGTTTCACCCCTCCACTTT

v_gene: TRBV20-1
d_gene: -
j_gene: TRBJ2-1
abundance: many
len: 14
CDR3aa: CSARDLASYNEQFF
CDR3nt: TGCAGTGCTAGAGATCTCGCCTCCTACAATGAGCAGTTCTTC

v_gene: TRBV27
d_gene: TRBD2
j_gene: TRBJ2-1
abundance: -
len: 18
CDR3aa: CASSPTPGRAGGHNEQFF
CDR3nt: TGTGCCAGCAGTCCAACCCCAGGTAGAGCGGGGGGGCACAATGAGCAGTTCTTC

v_gene: TRBV20-1
d_gene: -
j_gene: TRBJ2-2
abundance: -
len: 14
CDR3aa: CSASDPRGTGELFF
CDR3nt: TGCAGTGCTTCGGACCCCCGTGGCACCGGGGAGCTGTTTTTT

v_gene: TRBV2
d_gene: TRBD2
j_gene: TRBJ2-7
abundance: -
len: 13
CDR3aa: CASSRLGLDEQYF
CDR3nt: TGTGCCAGCAGTCGGCTGGGACTAGACGAGCAGTACTTC

v_gene: TRBV24-1
d_gene: -
j_gene: TRBJ2-6
abundance: -
len: 16
CDR3aa: CATAAQETSGANVLTF
CDR3nt: TGTGCCACGGCGGCCCAGGAAACCTCTGGGGCCAACGTCCTGACTTTC

v_gene: TRBV29-1
d_gene: TRBD1
j_gene: TRBJ2-2
abundance: -
len: 13
CDR3aa: CSAVGTATGELFF
CDR3nt: TGCAGCGCCGTGGGGACAGCCACCGGGGAGCTGTTTTTT

v_gene: TRBV23-1
d_gene: TRBD1
j_gene: TRBJ2-7
abundance: few
len: 14
CDR3aa: CAVGQGSCSYEQYF
CDR3nt: TGCGCCGTAGGACAGGGTTCTTGCTCCTACGAGCAGTACTTC

v_gene: TRBV29-1
d_gene: -
j_gene: TRBJ2-1
abundance: once
len: 13
CDR3aa: CSVDQGVGNEQFF
CDR3nt: TGCAGCGTTGACCAGGGAGTCGGCAATGAGCAGTTCTTC

v_gene: TRBV28
d_gene: -
j_gene: TRBJ1-6
abundance: -
len: 15
CDR3aa: CASSKPTNNRSPLHF
CDR3nt: TGTGCCAGCAGTAAACCTACTAATAACCGGTCACCCCTCCACTTT

v_gene: TRBV7-3
d_gene: TRBD2
j_gene: TRBJ2-1
abundance: -
len: 22
CDR3aa: CASSLKEVWSSGRAGSYNEQFF
CDR3nt: TGTGCCAGCAGCTTAAAAGAGGTTTGGTCTAGCGGGAGGGCTGGTTCCTACAATGAGCAGTTCTTC

v_gene: TRBV5-1
d_gene: TRBD2
j_gene: TRBJ2-3
abundance: few
len: 17
CDR3aa: CASSPYLAGGGTDTQYF
CDR3nt: TGCGCCAGCAGCCCCTACCTAGCGGGGGGGGGCACAGATACGCAGTATTTT

v_gene: TRBV9
d_gene: TRBD1
j_gene: TRBJ1-1
abundance: -
len: 14
CDR3aa: CASSAGGGNTEAFF
CDR3nt: TGTGCCAGCAGCGCAGGGGGCGGGAACACTGAAGCTTTCTTT